A selection of T cell receptor beta chains follows, all from one sample in a study of blood T cell repertoires in COVID-19. The method was immunoSEQ multiplex PCR; TCRdb's version includes in-frame clones alone and lacks a portion of them. Altogether some 50,000 clones are present, around 83% being singletons, with the ten largest covering 5.5% to 7.5%. Material: peripheral blood. These receptors originate from a woman older than 75 with acute or convalescent COVID-19. The CDR3 runs from the conserved cysteine through the conserved F or W. D genes are given only for firm matches. Only part of the rows carry a size: once, few, many, or a class if the clone is expanded.

NA TRBJ2-5 NA TRBV5-1 TGCGCCAGCAGCCCCACCTGGACAGACGGGCGAGAGACCCAGTACTTC CASSPTWTDGRETQYF
NA TRBJ2-5 NA TRBV19 TGTGCCAGTAGTAGGGGACTCTGGGAGACCCAGTACTTC CASSRGLWETQYF
TRBD1 TRBJ1-5 NA TRBV6-4 TGTGCCAGCAGTTCCGTGGACAGGGAATTTCAGCCCCAGCATTTT CASSSVDREFQPQHF
NA TRBJ2-5 NA TRBV10-1 TGCGCCAGCCTAAAAGGGGAACAAGAGACCCAGTACTTC CASLKGEQETQYF
NA TRBJ2-5 once TRBV6-5 TGTGCCAGCAGTTTAGCGTTTATTACGGAGACCCAGTACTTC CASSLAFITETQYF
NA TRBJ1-1 NA TRBV6-5 TGTGCCAGCTCGGGAGGGTTTGAAGCTTTCTTT CASSGGFEAFF
NA TRBJ1-2 NA TRBV7-2 TGTGCCAGCAGCTTAGAGGGCTACAGGGTCGGCGGCTACACCTTC CASSLEGYRVGGYTF
NA TRBJ2-1 NA TRBV5-1 TGCGCCAGCAGCTTTTTCCCAGGATCCGACAATGAGCAGTTCTTC CASSFFPGSDNEQFF
TRBD1 TRBJ2-7 NA TRBV25-1 TGTGCCAGCAGTCCGACCCTGGGGACAGGGGTAAGAGAGCAGTACTTC CASSPTLGTGVREQYF
NA TRBJ1-5 NA TRBV21-1 TGTGCCAGCAGCAAATTTGTTGGGCAGGGGAGGGATCAGCCCCAGCATTTT CASSKFVGQGRDQPQHF
TRBD1 TRBJ2-7 few TRBV6-5 TGTGCCAGCAGTCGGACAGGGGGCCCGTACGAGCAGTACTTC CASSRTGGPYEQYF
TRBD1 TRBJ2-7 NA TRBV7-3 TGTGCCAGCAGCTTAACAGGGGGCAGCTACGAGCAGTACTTC CASSLTGGSYEQYF
TRBD1 TRBJ1-2 NA TRBV3-1/TRBV3-2 TGTGCCAGCAGCCTCAGGGCAGGGGGCCACTCGGGGGGCTACACCTTC CASSLRAGGHSGGYTF
TRBD1 TRBJ1-1 NA TRBV18 TGTGCCAGCTCACAAGAGACAGGGCGGACTGAAGCTTTCTTT CASSQETGRTEAFF
NA TRBJ2-2 NA TRBV18 TGTGCCAGCTCGCTGCGACAGTCGAACACCGGGGAGCTGTTTTTT CASSLRQSNTGELFF
NA TRBJ1-1 NA TRBV6-6 TGTGCCAGCAGCGGAGACAGAAGAAACACTGAAGCTTTCTTT CASSGDRRNTEAFF
TRBD1 TRBJ1-6 NA TRBV6-6 TGTGCCAGCAGTCCCTCCGGGACAGGGATCGGGAAGAATTCACCCCTCCACTTT CASSPSGTGIGKNSPLHF
NA TRBJ2-7 few TRBV2 TGTGCCAGCAGTGCTAGGGAGAGCTACGAGCAGTACTTC CASSARESYEQYF
NA TRBJ1-4 once TRBV5-1 TGCGCCAGCCACAGAGGGGGAGCTAATGAAAAACTGTTTTTT CASHRGGANEKLFF
NA TRBJ1-2 NA TRBV1 TGCACCAGCGGTCCGGACAGGGGAATTAGAAGTTCTGGGTATGGCTACACCTTC CTSGPDRGIRSSGYGYTF
TRBD1 TRBJ1-1 NA TRBV19 TGTGCCAGTAGCAAGGACAGGGAAGGTGAAGCTTTCTTT CASSKDREGEAFF
TRBD1 TRBJ2-1 NA TRBV6-4 TGTGCCAGCAGTGATTCGACAGGGGGCTCCTACAATGAGCAGTTCTTC CASSDSTGGSYNEQFF
TRBD1 TRBJ1-1 NA TRBV2 TGTGCCAGCAGTGAAAGGGCGGGACAGGGGGCTGAAGCTTTCTTT CASSERAGQGAEAFF
TRBD2 TRBJ2-1 NA TRBV6-5 TGTGCCAGCAAAGATAGCGGGGGACTCTACAATGAGCAGTTCTTC CASKDSGGLYNEQFF